This T cell receptor beta chain was sequenced in a study of T-cell memory formation after mild COVID-19. A single record per CDR3 protein comes from TCRdb applying MiXCR to the 5' RACE reads. This sample has 200,000 or so distinct CDR3 sequences; 9% to 10% occur once, and the top ten carry roughly 4%. The germline CDR1 and CDR2 sequences are ENHRY and SYGVKD. The CDR3 extends over 13 amino acids. The V gene lost 10 bases and the J gene lost 5 bases, with 17 bases spanning the gap. Material for sequencing was PBMCs or a T cell subset sorted from them (not recorded which). The chain employs TRBV10-3 and TRBJ1-1, with D maybe TRBD1 (6 bases). The sequence came from a man aged 18-30 years who had mild COVID-19 (a few samples of this study predate the infection). Cell type and time point are not known. The chain's CDR3 is CATVEQGLTEAFF. The CDR3 DNA reads as TGTGCCACCGTAGAACAGGGTTTGACTGAAGCTTTCTTT.